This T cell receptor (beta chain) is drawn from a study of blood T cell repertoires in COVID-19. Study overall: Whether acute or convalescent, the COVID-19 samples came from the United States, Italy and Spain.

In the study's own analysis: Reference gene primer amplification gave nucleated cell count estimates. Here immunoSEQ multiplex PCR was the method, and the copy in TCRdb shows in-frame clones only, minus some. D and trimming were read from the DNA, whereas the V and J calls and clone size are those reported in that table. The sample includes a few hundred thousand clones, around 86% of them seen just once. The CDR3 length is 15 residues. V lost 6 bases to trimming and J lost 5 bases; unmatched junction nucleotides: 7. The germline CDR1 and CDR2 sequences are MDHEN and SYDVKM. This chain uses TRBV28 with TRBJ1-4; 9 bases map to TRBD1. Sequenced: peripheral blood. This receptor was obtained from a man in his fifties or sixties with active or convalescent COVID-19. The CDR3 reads CASRHTGGGNEKLFF. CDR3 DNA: TGTGCCAGCAGGCATACAGGGGGCGGGAATGAAAAACTGTTTTTT. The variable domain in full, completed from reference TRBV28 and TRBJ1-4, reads DVKVTQSSRYLVKRTGEKVFLECVQDMDHENMFWYRQDPGLGLRLIYFSYDVKMKEKGDIPEGYSVSREKKERFSLILESASTNQTSMYLCASRHTGGGNEKLFFGSGTQLSVL.